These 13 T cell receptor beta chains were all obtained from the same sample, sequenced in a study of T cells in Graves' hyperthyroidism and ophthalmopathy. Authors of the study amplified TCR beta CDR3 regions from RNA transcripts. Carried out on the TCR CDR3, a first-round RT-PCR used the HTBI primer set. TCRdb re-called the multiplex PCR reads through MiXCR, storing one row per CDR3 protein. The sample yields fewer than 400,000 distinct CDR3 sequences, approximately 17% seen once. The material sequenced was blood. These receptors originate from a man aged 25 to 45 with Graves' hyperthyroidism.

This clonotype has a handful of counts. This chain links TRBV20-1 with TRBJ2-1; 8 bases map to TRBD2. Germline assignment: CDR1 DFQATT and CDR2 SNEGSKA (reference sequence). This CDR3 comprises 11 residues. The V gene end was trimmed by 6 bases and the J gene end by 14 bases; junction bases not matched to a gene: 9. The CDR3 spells CSAPQLRGEFF. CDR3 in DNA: TGCAGTGCCCCCCAGTTGCGGGGGGAGTTCTTC.

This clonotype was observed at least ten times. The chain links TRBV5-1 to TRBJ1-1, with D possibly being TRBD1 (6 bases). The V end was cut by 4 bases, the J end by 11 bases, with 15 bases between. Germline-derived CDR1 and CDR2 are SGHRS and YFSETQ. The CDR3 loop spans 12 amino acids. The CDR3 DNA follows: TGCGCCAGCAGCCTTGGGGGCCGCGGGGCTTTCTTT. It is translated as CASSLGGRGAFF.

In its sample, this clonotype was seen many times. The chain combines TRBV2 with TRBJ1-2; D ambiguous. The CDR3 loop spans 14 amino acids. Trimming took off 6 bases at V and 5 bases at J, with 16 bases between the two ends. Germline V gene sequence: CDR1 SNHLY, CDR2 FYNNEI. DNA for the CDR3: TGTGCCAGCAGCGAAACCCAAGTCGGGTATGGCTACACCTTC. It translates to CASSETQVGYGYTF.

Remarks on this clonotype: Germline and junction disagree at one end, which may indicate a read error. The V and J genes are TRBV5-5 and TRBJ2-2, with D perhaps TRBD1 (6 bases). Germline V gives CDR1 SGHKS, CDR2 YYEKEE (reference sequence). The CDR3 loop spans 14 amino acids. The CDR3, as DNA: TGTGCCGGCAGCAGCTACAGGGACACCGGGGAGCTGTTTTTT. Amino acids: CAGSSYRDTGELFF.

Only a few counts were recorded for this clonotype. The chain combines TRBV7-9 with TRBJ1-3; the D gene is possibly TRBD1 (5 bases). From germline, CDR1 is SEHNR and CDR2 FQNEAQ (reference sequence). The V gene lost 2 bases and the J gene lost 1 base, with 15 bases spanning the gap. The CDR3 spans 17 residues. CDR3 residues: CASSLSSVGESGNTIYF. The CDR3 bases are TGTGCCAGCAGCTTAAGTTCGGTAGGGGAATCTGGAAACACCATATATTTT.

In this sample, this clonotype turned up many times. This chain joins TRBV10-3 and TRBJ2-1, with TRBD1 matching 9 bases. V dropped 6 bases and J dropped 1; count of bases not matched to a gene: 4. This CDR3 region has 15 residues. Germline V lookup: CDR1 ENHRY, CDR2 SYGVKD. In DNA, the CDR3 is TGTGCCATCAGCACCGGGACAGGGTCCTACAATGAGCAGTTCTTC. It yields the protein CAISTGTGSYNEQFF.

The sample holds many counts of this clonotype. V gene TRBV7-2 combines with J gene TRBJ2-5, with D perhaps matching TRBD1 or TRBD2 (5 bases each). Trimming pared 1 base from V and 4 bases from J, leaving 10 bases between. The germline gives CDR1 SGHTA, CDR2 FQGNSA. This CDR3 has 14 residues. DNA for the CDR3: TGTGCCAGCAGCTTAGTCGGGGCGGGAGAGACCCAGTACTTC. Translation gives CASSLVGAGETQYF. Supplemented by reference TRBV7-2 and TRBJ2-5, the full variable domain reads GAGVSQSPSNKVTEKGKDVELRCDPISGHTALYWYRQSLGQGLEFLIYFQGNSAPDKSGLPSDRFSAERTGGSVSTLTIQRTQQEDSAVYLCASSLVGAGETQYFGPGTRLLVL.

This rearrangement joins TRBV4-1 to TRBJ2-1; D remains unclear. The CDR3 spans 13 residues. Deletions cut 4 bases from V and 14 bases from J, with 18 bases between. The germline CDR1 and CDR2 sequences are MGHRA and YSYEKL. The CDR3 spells CASSLQPAQREFF. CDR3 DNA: TGCGCCAGCAGCCTCCAACCGGCACAGAGAGAGTTCTTC.

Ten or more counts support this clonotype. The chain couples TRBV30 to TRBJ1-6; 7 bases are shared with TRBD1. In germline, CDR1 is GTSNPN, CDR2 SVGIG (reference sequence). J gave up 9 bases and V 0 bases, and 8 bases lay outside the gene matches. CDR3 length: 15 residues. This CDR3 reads CAWSVPTGRTSPLHF. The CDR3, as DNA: TGTGCCTGGAGTGTACCGACAGGGAGGACTTCACCCCTCCACTTT.

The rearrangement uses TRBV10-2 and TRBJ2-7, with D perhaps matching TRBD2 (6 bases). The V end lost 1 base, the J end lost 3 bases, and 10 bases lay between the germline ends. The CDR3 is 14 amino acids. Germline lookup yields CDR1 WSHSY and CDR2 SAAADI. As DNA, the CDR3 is TGCGCCAGCAGTGAGTGGGACTCGAGCTACGAGCAGTACTTC. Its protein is CASSEWDSSYEQYF.

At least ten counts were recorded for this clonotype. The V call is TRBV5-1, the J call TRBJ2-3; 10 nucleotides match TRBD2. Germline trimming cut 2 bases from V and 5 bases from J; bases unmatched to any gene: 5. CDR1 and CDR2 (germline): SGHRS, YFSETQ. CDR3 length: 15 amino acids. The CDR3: CASSLSSGSGDTQYF. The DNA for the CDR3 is TGCGCCAGCAGCTTATCTAGCGGGAGTGGAGATACGCAGTATTTT.

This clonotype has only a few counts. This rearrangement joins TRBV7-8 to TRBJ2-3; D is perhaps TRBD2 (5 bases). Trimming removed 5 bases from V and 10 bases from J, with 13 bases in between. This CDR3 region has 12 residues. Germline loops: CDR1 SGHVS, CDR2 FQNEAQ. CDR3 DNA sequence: TGTGCCAGCAGCCCAGTTCGGGGTGCGCAGTATTTT. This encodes CASSPVRGAQYF.

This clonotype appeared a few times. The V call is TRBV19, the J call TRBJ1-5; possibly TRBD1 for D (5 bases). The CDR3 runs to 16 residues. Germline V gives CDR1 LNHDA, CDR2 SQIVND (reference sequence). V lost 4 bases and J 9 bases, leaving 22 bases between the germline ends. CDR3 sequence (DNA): TGTGCCAGTAGTACCGAAGGTAGCAGGGCGACGGGGCCCCAGCATTTT. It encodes CASSTEGSRATGPQHF.